These 20 T cell receptor beta chains originate from one sample sequenced in a study of T cells after yellow fever vaccination. TCRdb independently ran MiXCR on the 5' RACE reads; one entry per CDR3 protein. The sample has roughly 250,000 distinct CDR3 sequences; 10% to 15% are singletons. The sample in question was CD4+ T cells sorted from PBMCs, obtained 45 days after the yellow fever booster vaccination. These receptors were taken from a man aged 25 to 40 who received the YFV17D yellow fever vaccine.

The rearrangement uses TRBV3-1 and TRBJ1-5, with 8 bases fitting TRBD1. CDR3 size: 15 residues. Looked up from germline, CDR1 is LGHDT and CDR2 is YNNKEL (reference sequence). V trimming: 4 bases; J trimming: 7 bases; junction bases outside the gene matches: 9. The CDR3 protein is CASSLRQGSGQPQHF. CDR3 nucleotide sequence: TGTGCCAGCAGCCTCCGACAGGGGAGTGGGCAGCCCCAGCATTTT.

V usage is TRBV6-1 and J usage is TRBJ2-3; 12 bases line up with TRBD2. Germline V gene data show CDR1 as MNHNS and CDR2 as SASEGT. Trimming removed 6 bases from V and 0 bases from J; junction bases left unmatched: 7. This CDR3 region has 17 residues. The chain's CDR3 is CASRRTSGAASTDTQYF. The CDR3 DNA follows: TGTGCCAGCAGGAGGACTAGCGGGGCCGCTAGCACAGATACGCAGTATTTT.

Only a few counts were recorded for this clonotype. The chain combines TRBV27 with TRBJ2-7, with D possibly TRBD2 on 6 matching bases. V was pared by 5 bases and J by 2 bases, with 19 bases between. The CDR3 spans 16 residues. Per the germline V gene, CDR1 is MNHEY and CDR2 is SMNVEV (reference sequence). Written as DNA, the CDR3 is TGTGCCAGCAGTCTAGAAGGTTTTGGAGGGGCCTACGAGCAGTACTTC. This gives the protein CASSLEGFGGAYEQYF.

This clonotype came up a few times. CDR3 sequence: CASTKTGTSISYEQYF. CDR3 in DNA: TGTGCCAGCACCAAAACCGGGACTTCAATCTCCTACGAGCAGTACTTC. The genes are TRBV6-1 and TRBJ2-7; TRBD2 is a possible D gene (6 bases). V lost 7 bases to trimming and J lost 0 bases, with 19 bases between them. In germline, CDR1 is MNHNS, CDR2 SASEGT. CDR3 length: 16 amino acids.

The chain has TRBV10-3 and TRBJ2-7; the D is unclear. Looked up from germline, CDR1 is ENHRY and CDR2 is SYGVKD. Trimming removed 7 bases from V and 0 bases from J, with 13 bases in between. The CDR3 sequence is 14 residues long. The CDR3 sequence: CAITMGSSSYEQYF. DNA of the CDR3: TGTGCCATCACTATGGGATCGAGCTCCTACGAGCAGTACTTC.

The V and J genes are TRBV2 and TRBJ2-7; TRBD1 aligns across 9 bases. Germline assignment: CDR1 SNHLY and CDR2 FYNNEI. There are 15 residues in the CDR3. Trimming took 2 bases from V and 5 from J; bases not matched to a gene: 7. CDR3 in amino acids: CASSERGTGLNEQYF. As DNA, the CDR3 is TGTGCCAGCAGTGAAAGGGGGACAGGGTTGAACGAGCAGTACTTC.

V is TRBV4-2 and J is TRBJ2-1; weak D call: TRBD1 (5 bases). Germline CDR1 is LGHNA and CDR2 is YNFKEQ. The CDR3 covers 14 residues. V lost 5 bases, J lost 5 bases, and 13 bases lay in between. CDR3 DNA: TGTGCCAGCAGCAGGGGTGGGCAAGACAATGAGCAGTTCTTC. This codes for CASSRGGQDNEQFF.

There are a few counts of this clonotype. The V and J genes are TRBV12-3 or TRBV12-4 and TRBJ2-5, with TRBD1 matching 8 bases. This CDR3 is built from 12 residues. J lost 3 bases, V lost 6 bases, and 0 bases had no gene match. This CDR3 is CASRGQEETQYF. The CDR3 nucleotides read TGTGCCAGCAGGGGACAGGAAGAGACCCAGTACTTC.

There are a few counts of this clonotype. The chain employs TRBV28 and TRBJ2-1; 11 bases agree with TRBD2. From germline, CDR1 is MDHEN and CDR2 SYDVKM. Trimming cost V 6 bases and J 9 bases; bases outside gene matches: 4. This CDR3 is built from 13 residues. For the CDR3, the DNA is TGTGCCAGCAGACCTAGCGGGAGGCCTGAGCAGTTCTTC. It is translated as CASRPSGRPEQFF.

This clonotype was seen many times. The V call is TRBV7-2, the J call TRBJ2-3; 10 nucleotides align to TRBD2. Germline V gene sequence: CDR1 SGHTA, CDR2 FQGNSA. This CDR3 contains 16 residues. The junction had 4 bases not matched to a gene; V was cut back by 4 bases and J by 0 bases. CDR3 bases: TGTGCCAGCAGCTCAAGGACTAGCGGAAGCACAGATACGCAGTATTTT. Translating it yields CASSSRTSGSTDTQYF.

This clonotype was detected only a few times. This chain joins TRBV4-2 and TRBJ2-7, with TRBD2 identical over 9 bases. The CDR3 runs 15 residues. Germline CDR1 is LGHNA and CDR2 is YNFKEQ. The V segment lost 2 bases and the J segment 6 bases; nucleotides outside the gene matches: 8. The CDR3: CASSQKIAGVGEQYF. CDR3 nucleotides: TGTGCCAGCAGCCAAAAAATAGCGGGAGTAGGCGAGCAGTACTTC.

This clonotype turned up a few times. J is TRBJ2-5 and V is TRBV5-1; D is ambiguous. The V gene's germline CDR1 is SGHRS and CDR2 YFSETQ. V was clipped by 0 bases and J by 5 bases, with 8 bases between them. The CDR3 length is 13 residues. Here the CDR3 DNA reads TGCGCCAGCAGCTTGGCCCAAGAGGAGACCCAGTACTTC. Translation: CASSLAQEETQYF.

In its sample, this clonotype was seen a few times. The rearrangement joins TRBV24-1 to TRBJ2-3, with D hard to call. Germline V gene sequence: CDR1 KGHDR, CDR2 SFDVKD. V lost 7 bases and J lost 0, with 7 bases in between. This CDR3 is built from 13 residues. CDR3 sequence: CATRKDSTDTQYF. CDR3 nucleotides: TGTGCCACCAGAAAGGACAGCACAGATACGCAGTATTTT.

This clonotype was found a few times. This chain uses TRBV7-2 with TRBJ1-1, with D uncertain. Germline loops: CDR1 SGHTA, CDR2 FQGNSA. The CDR3 is made up of 14 amino acids. The V gene lost 5 bases and the J gene lost 2 bases, with 12 bases spanning the gap. Written as DNA, the CDR3 is TGTGCCAGCAGCCCTGGACTGATAAACACTGAAGCTTTCTTT. This encodes CASSPGLINTEAFF.

The chain employs TRBV27 and TRBJ2-3, with TRBD2 identical over 13 bases. The length of the CDR3 is 15 residues. CDR1 is MNHEY and CDR2 is SMNVEV in the germline V gene (reference sequence). V lost 8 bases and J lost 4; bases outside the gene matches: 6. CDR3 loop: CASAWTSGRSDTQYF. CDR3 coding DNA: TGTGCCAGCGCGTGGACTAGCGGGAGATCAGATACGCAGTATTTT.

The V gene is TRBV6-2 or TRBV6-3, the J gene TRBJ1-1; D remains unclear. CDR1 and CDR2 (germline): MNHEY, SVGEGT. The CDR3 length is 14 residues. Deletions cut 8 bases from V and 4 bases from J, with 17 bases between. CDR3 DNA sequence: TGTGCCAGCCGACCGGGGAATGCGGGCACTGAAGCTTTCTTT. Its protein product is CASRPGNAGTEAFF.

This clonotype has a handful of counts. The chain employs TRBV28 and TRBJ2-1; no reliable D call. CDR1 is MDHEN and CDR2 is SYDVKM in the germline V gene. V was clipped by 7 bases and J by 0 bases, with 4 bases between them. This CDR3 is 12 amino acids long. Written as DNA, the CDR3 is TGTGCCAGCACTTCCTCCTACAATGAGCAGTTCTTC. Translation: CASTSSYNEQFF.

A remark on this clonotype: At one end the junction does not follow the germline gene, possibly because of a read error. The V call is TRBV6-2 or TRBV6-3, the J call TRBJ2-7; tentative D call: TRBD2 (7 bases). Germline loops: CDR1 MNHEY, CDR2 SVGEGT. The CDR3 spans 12 residues. The CDR3, as DNA: TGTGCCAGCAAAAGGGGGGACTACGAGCACTACTTC. This encodes CASKRGDYEHYF.

This clonotype turned up a few times. V is TRBV15 and J is TRBJ2-3; 10 bases agree with TRBD2. V was clipped by 0 bases and J by 4 bases; unmatched bases: 7. CDR1 is LNHNV, CDR2 YYDKDF, per germline (reference sequence). The CDR3 is 17 residues long. The CDR3 nucleotides are TGTGCCACCAGCAGAGATCAGGGACTAGCGTTTGCAGATACGCAGTATTTT. It codes for CATSRDQGLAFADTQYF.

As regards this clonotype: At one end, the junction sequence differs from germline, possibly due to a read error. The chain links TRBV7-7 to TRBJ2-1; D is uncertain. Germline V gives CDR1 SSHAT, CDR2 FNYEAQ (reference sequence). This CDR3 region has 14 residues. The CDR3 is CASSLLRNNNEQFF. DNA of the CDR3: TGTGCTAGCAGCTTACTCAGAAACAACAATGAGCAGTTCTTC. Combining the CDR3 with reference TRBV7-7 and TRBJ2-1 gives the whole variable domain GAGVSQSPRYKVTKRGQDVTLRCDPISSHATLYWYQQALGQGPEFLTYFNYEAQPDKSGLPSDRFSAERPEGSISTLTIQRTEQRDSAMYRCASSLLRNNNEQFFGPGTRLTVL.